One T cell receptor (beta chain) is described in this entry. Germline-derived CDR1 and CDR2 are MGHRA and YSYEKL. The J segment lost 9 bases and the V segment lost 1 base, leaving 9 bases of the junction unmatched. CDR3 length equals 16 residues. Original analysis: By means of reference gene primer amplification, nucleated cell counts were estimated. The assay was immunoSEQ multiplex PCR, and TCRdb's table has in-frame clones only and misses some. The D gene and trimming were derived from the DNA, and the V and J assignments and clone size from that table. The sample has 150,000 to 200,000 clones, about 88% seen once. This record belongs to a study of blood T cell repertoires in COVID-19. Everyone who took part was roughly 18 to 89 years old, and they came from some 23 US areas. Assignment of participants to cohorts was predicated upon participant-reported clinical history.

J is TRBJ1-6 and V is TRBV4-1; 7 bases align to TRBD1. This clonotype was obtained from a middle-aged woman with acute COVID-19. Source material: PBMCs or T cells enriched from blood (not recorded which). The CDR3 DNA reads TGCGCCAGCAGCCAAGTAGGGGGCGTTATCGGTTCACCCCTCCACTTT. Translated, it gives CASSQVGGVIGSPLHF.